These T cell receptor beta chains were read from a single sample in a study of blood T cell repertoires in COVID-19. Sequencing used immunoSEQ multiplex PCR; TCRdb keeps in-frame clones, though not all of them. The table shows about 120,000 clones, with around nine tenths occurring only once. The sample comprised peripheral blood. Receptors originate from a woman in her 50s with active or convalescent COVID-19. The CDR3 runs from the conserved cysteine through the conserved F or W. A D gene is named only where the DNA matches it firmly. Clone size is shown for a subset of rows, as once, few, many or a class of expanded clone.

V: TRBV2
size: few
D: NA
J: TRBJ1-5
DNA: TGTGCCAGCAGCGACAGATATAGCAATCAGCCCCAGCATTTT
CDR3: CASSDRYSNQPQHF

V: TRBV6-1
size: NA
D: NA
J: TRBJ2-7
DNA: TGTGCCAGCAGTCCGGCGGCCTACGAGCAGTACTTC
CDR3: CASSPAAYEQYF

V: TRBV2
size: NA
D: TRBD2
J: TRBJ2-1
DNA: TGTGCCAGCAGGCAACTAGCGGGAGCATACAATGAGCAGTTCTTC
CDR3: CASRQLAGAYNEQFF

V: TRBV19
size: NA
D: TRBD2
J: TRBJ2-3
DNA: TGTGCCAGTAGTATCGGGCGGGAGGATACGCAGTATTTT
CDR3: CASSIGREDTQYF

V: TRBV7-9
size: NA
D: NA
J: TRBJ1-4
DNA: TGTGCCAGCACTCGTCCCTCGCTAGGTGAAAAACTGTTTTTT
CDR3: CASTRPSLGEKLFF

V: TRBV28
size: NA
D: TRBD1
J: TRBJ1-5
DNA: TGTGCCAGCAGCCACAGGCAGGGGGGACAGCCCCAGCATTTT
CDR3: CASSHRQGGQPQHF

V: TRBV28
size: NA
D: NA
J: TRBJ1-5
DNA: TGTGCCAGTCTCGGGTCGGGGTCCATGCAGCCCCAGCATTTT
CDR3: CASLGSGSMQPQHF

V: TRBV28
size: once
D: NA
J: TRBJ1-2
DNA: TGTGCCAGCGTAAGGCAGGGGTCCTCCAATGGCTACACCTTC
CDR3: CASVRQGSSNGYTF

V: TRBV27
size: NA
D: NA
J: TRBJ1-1
DNA: TGTGCCAGCAGTTCGGGCTTGGGGGCTGTAGCTTTCTTT
CDR3: CASSSGLGAVAFF

V: TRBV28
size: NA
D: NA
J: TRBJ2-5
DNA: TGTGCCAGCAGTCCAGGGATTGAAGAGACCCAGTACTTC
CDR3: CASSPGIEETQYF

V: TRBV19
size: NA
D: TRBD2
J: TRBJ2-1
DNA: TGTGCCAGTAGTATAGTTTCCCGGCGGGAGATATACAATGAGCAGTTCTTC
CDR3: CASSIVSRREIYNEQFF

V: TRBV4-3
size: NA
D: TRBD2
J: TRBJ2-3
DNA: TGCGCCAGCAGCCAAGACTCCCACGGGAGGGCCGAGGGAAAGGGACCAGATACGCAGTATTTT
CDR3: CASSQDSHGRAEGKGPDTQYF

V: TRBV2
size: NA
D: NA
J: TRBJ2-7
DNA: TGTGCCAGCAGTGAATGGTCGCCCTTGGGTGGGAGGTTCTACGAGCAGTACTTC
CDR3: CASSEWSPLGGRFYEQYF

V: TRBV4-3
size: NA
D: NA
J: TRBJ2-1
DNA: TGCGCCAGCAGCCAAGAAGGCACCGGGAAAAGGCAGTTCTTC
CDR3: CASSQEGTGKRQFF

V: TRBV28
size: NA
D: NA
J: TRBJ1-5
DNA: TGTGCCAGCAGTTTACCTTCAGTCAATCAGCCCCAGCATTTT
CDR3: CASSLPSVNQPQHF

V: TRBV27
size: once
D: NA
J: TRBJ1-2
DNA: TGTGCCAGCAGTTCCCGAAATGGACTCAATGGCTACACCTTC
CDR3: CASSSRNGLNGYTF

V: TRBV19
size: once
D: NA
J: TRBJ2-7
DNA: TGTGCCAGTAGTATAGATCTAGTAGCCGAGCAGTACTTC
CDR3: CASSIDLVAEQYF

V: TRBV9
size: NA
D: NA
J: TRBJ1-1
DNA: TGTGCCAGCAGCGTAGGAGGGGGTCGAACTGAAGCTTTCTTT
CDR3: CASSVGGGRTEAFF

V: TRBV4-3
size: NA
D: NA
J: TRBJ1-5
DNA: TGCGCCAGCAGCCAAGATCGGGGAATTAATCAGCCCCAGCATTTT
CDR3: CASSQDRGINQPQHF

V: TRBV6-5
size: NA
D: TRBD2
J: TRBJ2-1
DNA: TGTGCCAGCAGCCGGGCGACTAGCACGGAGCAGTTCTTC
CDR3: CASSRATSTEQFF

V: TRBV5-6
size: NA
D: NA
J: TRBJ2-1
DNA: TGTGCCAGCAGCTTGGCGCGTGAGCAGTTCTTC
CDR3: CASSLAREQFF

V: TRBV19
size: NA
D: NA
J: TRBJ2-5
DNA: TGTGCCAGTAGTGAGGACAGCTTGGAGACCCAGTACTTC
CDR3: CASSEDSLETQYF

V: TRBV5-4
size: NA
D: TRBD1
J: TRBJ2-1
DNA: TGTGCCAGCAGCTTGAGTTGGGACAGGCCAGGAGAGCAGTTCTTC
CDR3: CASSLSWDRPGEQFF

V: TRBV7-7
size: once
D: TRBD1
J: TRBJ2-7
DNA: TGTGCTAGCAGCTTAGCTCCGGGACAGGATCGCTACGAGCAGTACTTC
CDR3: CASSLAPGQDRYEQYF

V: TRBV25-1
size: NA
D: TRBD1
J: TRBJ1-1
DNA: TGTGCCAGCAGTGAATACTTTAGGGAGACAGGGGCTGAAGCTTTCTTT
CDR3: CASSEYFRETGAEAFF

V: TRBV27
size: NA
D: NA
J: TRBJ2-2
DNA: TGTGCCAGCAGAGAGAGCACCGGGGAGCTGTTTTTT
CDR3: CASRESTGELFF

V: TRBV5-6
size: NA
D: NA
J: TRBJ2-7
DNA: TGTGCCAGCAGCTTAACCCCATTTGGGGACACCTTAGGCTACGAGCAGTACTTC
CDR3: CASSLTPFGDTLGYEQYF

V: TRBV7-6
size: once
D: NA
J: TRBJ1-1
DNA: TGTGCCAGCAGCCCCTTATTCGGAGCCATGAACACTGAAGCTTTCTTT
CDR3: CASSPLFGAMNTEAFF

V: TRBV20-1
size: NA
D: TRBD2
J: TRBJ2-5
DNA: TGCAGTCCGGGAGGGCAGGAGACCCAGTACTTC
CDR3: CSPGGQETQYF

V: TRBV28
size: NA
D: NA
J: TRBJ1-5
DNA: TGTGCCAGCAGTTTAAGGGGTCAGCCCCAGCATTTT
CDR3: CASSLRGQPQHF

V: TRBV21-1
size: NA
D: NA
J: TRBJ2-7
DNA: TGTGCCAGCAGCAGACGGGGACAGACCTACGAGCAGTACTTC
CDR3: CASSRRGQTYEQYF